Included here is one T cell receptor beta chain sequence, with context. Its antigen specificity is not known. Base-call qualities are not available, and no considerably larger clone is one nucleotide away. TCRdb lists the instrument as Illumina HiSeq 1500. The public reads were reanalyzed by TCRdb: fastp trimming at Q25, MiXCR alignment, in-frame beta chains only. Rows matching on CDR3 protein sequence are summarized as one entry with the most common DNA and genes. Across this sample there are approximately 24,000 distinct CDR3 sequences, with under 25% seen only once. The ten largest clones capture 91% of the sample. The entry originates in a study of T cell repertoires in cytomegalovirus infection (dated by TCRdb to between 2018 and 2021). General notes on the study: Recently identified HLA-C-restricted CMV epitopes, whose presentation resists viral immunomodulation, were targeted by peptide stimulations together with well-studied HLA-B-restricted epitopes. Because public TCR beta signatures pointed to carriage of CMV infection together with the matching HLA type, the HLA type of each donor mattered for the analysis. Results and caveats for the whole study, not just this receptor: The ex vivo response was dominated by HLA-C-restricted CMV-specific TCR beta clonotypes, which also provided the single most frequent clonotype in two of eight donors. In both this cohort and an independent cohort of some 350 donors, the cumulative frequency of public TCR beta family members distinguished carriers of CMV infection plus the relevant HLA type.

The germline V gene encodes CDR1 SGHDN and CDR2 FVKESK. From V the trimming removes 4 bases and from J it removes 6 bases, while the gene matches leave 6 bases of the junction unaccounted for. Including the terminal cysteine and phenylalanine, the CDR3 comprises 16 residues. Only the CDR3 part of the read is kept: 48 bases, read in frame from the first base. This sample's treatment or condition label indicates: in vitro stimulation with specific CMV peptide epitopes to enrich CMV-specific T cells. Here the chain combines TRBV14 and TRBJ2-1, and TRBD2 matches 13 of the central bases. The clonotype comes from a human donor in good health (CMV status not recorded). Some clones in this sample may be carry-over from other donors' samples. Sequenced here: CD8+ T cells from cultured PBMCs, sampled from culture after CMV antigen stimulation. DNA sequence: TGTGCCAGCAGCCTCCAAGGACTAGCGGGGGTCAATGAGCAGTTCTTC. It translates to CASSLQGLAGVNEQFF.